This passage covers 29 T cell receptor beta chains from one sample sequenced in a study of regulatory T cells in long-lasting Graves disease. As for time point: persistent/refractory GD, antithyroid drugs over 5 years with positive TRAb. PBMC-extracted RNA yielded the TCR library. Libraries of TCR beta came from iRepertoire HTBI primers plus Arm-PCR of CDR3 regions. In TCRdb, the multiplex PCR reads were re-called with MiXCR into one record per CDR3 protein. Here the sample spans 420,000 or so distinct CDR3 sequences, 20% to 30% being singletons. The sample here was peripheral blood mononuclear cells (PBMCs), taken when the disease was refractory, from a patient treated with antithyroid drugs. The receptors were gathered from a female donor with Graves disease.

This clonotype was observed many times. The chain is built from TRBV7-2 and TRBJ2-5; no clear D. The CDR3 runs 13 residues. V dropped 0 bases and J dropped 3 bases, with 5 bases sitting between them. Germline loops: CDR1 SGHTA, CDR2 FQGNSA. The CDR3 protein is CASSLARKETQYF. The CDR3 coding sequence is TGTGCCAGCAGCTTAGCCCGGAAAGAGACCCAGTACTTC.

This clonotype was counted only a few times. J is TRBJ2-2 and V is TRBV6-1; TRBD1 aligns across 8 bases. V gave up 10 bases and J gave up 5 bases; unmatched junction bases: 9. CDR3 size: 14 residues. The germline gives CDR1 MNHNS, CDR2 SASEGT. Written as DNA, the CDR3 is TGTGCCATCACTCGGACAGGGTTGACCGGGGAGCTGTTTTTT. It codes for CAITRTGLTGELFF.

This clonotype was recorded many times. This sequence joins TRBV6-1 and TRBJ1-2; TRBD1 might be the D (5 bases). Germline V gene data show CDR1 as MNHNS and CDR2 as SASEGT. V lost 6 bases to trimming and J lost 2 bases, with 19 bases between them. The CDR3 contains 16 residues. The CDR3 DNA sequence: TGTGCCAGCAGCCCACCGTTCGGACATCAAAACTATGGCTACACCTTC. It codes for CASSPPFGHQNYGYTF.

The CDR3 region has the DNA TGCGCCAGCAGCCAAGAAAGGACGGGAATTAACTATGGCTACACCTTC. This codes for CASSQERTGINYGYTF. This chain links TRBV4-1 with TRBJ1-2; D unresolved. The germline gives CDR1 MGHRA, CDR2 YSYEKL. CDR3 length: 16 residues. The germline V and J ends were trimmed by 0 bases and 1 base, with 12 bases remaining between them.

This clonotype was seen only a few times. This rearrangement joins TRBV19 to TRBJ2-4; D possibly corresponds to TRBD1 (6 bases). The ends were cut back, 3 bases at V and 1 base at J, with 13 bases in the middle. The CDR3 has 16 residues. CDR1 and CDR2 (germline): LNHDA, SQIVND (reference sequence). CDR3: CASSIWAQGAKNIQYF. The CDR3 DNA reads TGTGCCAGTAGTATCTGGGCACAGGGTGCCAAAAACATTCAGTACTTC.

Worth noting for this clonotype: A much larger clone sits a single nucleotide away, making a read error possible. The chain joins TRBV20-1 to TRBJ1-1; possibly TRBD1 for D (5 bases). Germline values: CDR1 DFQATT, CDR2 SNEGSKA (reference sequence). This CDR3 is 13 amino acids long. The DNA for the CDR3 is TGCAGGACACCGGGACGGACGAACACTGAAGCTTTCTTT. Protein product: CRTPGRTNTEAFF.

In its sample, this clonotype was seen a few times. The V call is TRBV19, the J call TRBJ1-6; D call uncertain. Trimming shortened V by 5 bases and J by 7 bases, and 12 bases separated the two germline ends. Germline V gene lookup returns CDR1 LNHDA and CDR2 SQIVND (reference sequence). The CDR3 runs 14 residues. Here the CDR3 DNA reads TGTGCCAGTAGTTCCCTAGTAAGAAATTCACCCCTCCACTTT. The encoded protein is CASSSLVRNSPLHF.

The V call is TRBV6-1, the J call TRBJ1-2, with D possibly TRBD1 on 6 matching bases. The CDR3 runs to 13 residues. V was clipped by 6 bases and J by 4 bases, with 12 bases between them. Germline CDR1 MNHNS, CDR2 SASEGT. This chain's CDR3 is CASSHREPYGYTF. Here the CDR3 DNA reads TGTGCCAGCAGCCACAGGGAACCCTATGGCTACACCTTC.

The chain joins TRBV5-1 to TRBJ1-1, with D maybe TRBD1 (5 bases). V shed 4 bases and J shed 0 bases, with 16 bases lying between them. The CDR3 is 16 amino acids. Germline V gene lookup returns CDR1 SGHRS and CDR2 YFSETQ. In DNA, the CDR3 is TGCGCCAGCAGCCCCGGGGACTTCTCAATGAACACTGAAGCTTTCTTT. Translation gives CASSPGDFSMNTEAFF.

Comments on this clonotype: A much larger clone differs from this one at a single base, so this may be a read error. The chain uses TRBV28 and TRBJ2-5; 8 bases align to TRBD2. The CDR3 is 15 residues long. V dropped 5 bases and J dropped 5; count of bases not matched to a gene: 10. CDR1 and CDR2 (germline): MDHEN, SYDVKM. Written as DNA, the CDR3 is TGTGCCAGCAGTCGGAGAGCGGGAGCGGTGGAGACCCAGTACTTC. Protein sequence: CASSRRAGAVETQYF. Based on the CDR3 plus reference TRBV28 and TRBJ2-5, the full variable domain is DVKVTQSSRYLVKRTGEKVFLECVQDMDHENMFWYRQDPGLGLRLIYFSYDVKMKEKGDIPEGYSVSREKKERFSLILESASTNQTSMYLCASSRRAGAVETQYFGPGTRLLVL.

This clonotype was found a few times. The J gene is TRBJ1-2, the V gene TRBV18, with a weak D call TRBD1 (5 bases). The CDR3 contains 14 residues. CDR1 and CDR2 (germline): KGHSH, LQKENI. Trimming pared 3 bases from V and 8 bases from J, leaving 16 bases between. CDR3 sequence: CASSPAVTEGGYTF. The DNA for the CDR3 is TGTGCCAGCTCACCGGCCGTAACAGAGGGGGGCTACACCTTC.

This clonotype was detected a few times. The chain joins TRBV7-2 to TRBJ2-7; 12 bases align to TRBD2. In germline, CDR1 is SGHTA, CDR2 FQGNSA. The CDR3 consists of 18 residues. The V gene end was trimmed by 5 bases and the J gene end by 3 bases; junction bases not matched to a gene: 14. CDR3 nucleotides: TGTGCCAGCAGCCCGCCGCTAGCGGGAGGGCTCTTAAACTACGAGCAGTACTTC. Translated, it gives CASSPPLAGGLLNYEQYF.

A few counts support this clonotype. This chain connects TRBV28 to TRBJ1-2; 8 bases map to TRBD1. The CDR3 runs 14 residues. The V gene's germline CDR1 is MDHEN and CDR2 SYDVKM. Trimming took 3 bases from V and 3 from J; bases not matched to a gene: 3. In nucleotides, the CDR3 is TGTGCCAGCAGTTTCAGGGGGCGCCACTATGGCTACACCTTC. It codes for CASSFRGRHYGYTF.

The genes are TRBV5-1 and TRBJ1-1; no reliable D call. The germline CDR1 and CDR2 sequences are SGHRS and YFSETQ. The CDR3 covers 15 residues. V lost 6 bases and J lost 0, with 15 bases in between. The CDR3 spells CASKLAGLMNTEAFF. The CDR3 DNA is TGCGCCAGCAAACTAGCAGGCCTTATGAACACTGAAGCTTTCTTT.

Worth noting for this clonotype: A read error may explain this, as a much larger clone is one base away. The chain has TRBV6-1 and TRBJ1-1; no clear D gene. This CDR3 comprises 13 residues. Trimming left V 6 bases short and J 3 bases short, with 11 bases between. The germline gives CDR1 MNHNS, CDR2 SASEGT. CDR3 residues: CASSEDVHTEAFF. In DNA form, the CDR3 reads TGTGCCAGCAGCGAGGACGTGCACACTGAAGCTTTCTTT.

Many counts were recorded for this clonotype. The chain has TRBV28 and TRBJ1-2; 10 positions agree with TRBD1. In germline, CDR1 is MDHEN, CDR2 SYDVKM. V was pared by 5 bases and J by 4 bases, with 7 bases of the junction left unmatched. The length of the CDR3 is 15 residues. This chain's CDR3 is CASSGGTGVGYGYTF. CDR3 sequence (DNA): TGTGCCAGCAGTGGGGGGACAGGGGTAGGCTATGGCTACACCTTC.

The chain employs TRBV7-3 and TRBJ1-5; D is uncertain. With 2 bases removed from V and 1 base from J, the gap between germline ends came to 12 bases. Per the germline V gene, CDR1 is SGHTA and CDR2 is FQGTGA. The CDR3 has 16 amino acids. The CDR3 sequence: CASSLCQVGSNQPQHF. The CDR3 DNA reads as TGTGCCAGCAGCTTATGCCAGGTGGGGAGCAATCAGCCCCAGCATTTT.

This clonotype was detected many times. CDR3 nucleotide sequence: TGTGCCAGCAGTTTAGCGCTAGGTGCAGGGAGAACTGAAGCTTTCTTT. Translation gives CASSLALGAGRTEAFF. The gene calls are TRBV12-3 or TRBV12-4 and TRBJ1-1, with D possibly matching TRBD1 (5 bases). V lost 0 bases and J 5 bases, leaving 16 bases between the germline ends. The CDR3 consists of 16 residues.

In the case of this clonotype: A much more abundant neighbour one base away suggests this may be a read error. The rearrangement uses TRBV2 and TRBJ1-2; perhaps TRBD1 as D (6 bases). The V gene's germline CDR1 is SNHLY and CDR2 FYNNEI. The V end lost 10 bases, the J end lost 7 bases, and 22 bases lay between the germline ends. The CDR3 has 14 residues. CDR3 residues: CATPESRGSSGYTF. CDR3 DNA: TGTGCCACGCCTGAAAGTAGGGGGTCGAGTGGCTACACCTTC. Full variable domain (rest looked up from reference TRBV2 and TRBJ1-2): EPEVTQTPSHQVTQMGQEVILRCVPISNHLYFYWYRQILGQKVEFLVSFYNNEISEKSEIFDDQFSVERPDGSNFTLKIRSTKLEDSAMYFCATPESRGSSGYTFGSGTRLTVV.

This chain links TRBV7-9 with TRBJ1-5; 8 bases are a match to TRBD1. J gave up 3 bases and V 2 bases, and 3 bases lay outside the gene matches. The CDR3 contains 15 residues. Germline lookup yields CDR1 SEHNR and CDR2 FQNEAQ (reference sequence). CDR3: CASSLTGGDNQPQHF. The CDR3 nucleotides are TGTGCCAGCAGCTTAACAGGGGGGGACAATCAGCCCCAGCATTTT. The whole variable domain, filled in from reference TRBV7-9 and TRBJ1-5, reads DTGVSQNPRHKITKRGQNVTFRCDPISEHNRLYWYRQTLGQGPEFLTYFQNEAQLEKSRLLSDRFSAERPKGSFSTLEIQRTEQGDSAMYLCASSLTGGDNQPQHFGDGTRLSIL.

V gene TRBV5-1 combines with J gene TRBJ2-1, with D perhaps assigned TRBD1 or TRBD2 (5 bases each). V was trimmed by 0 bases and J by 4 bases, leaving 8 bases between them. Germline-derived CDR1 and CDR2 are SGHRS and YFSETQ. The CDR3 is 14 residues long. The CDR3 sequence: CASSLGGGYNEQFF. In DNA form, the CDR3 reads TGCGCCAGCAGCTTGGGTGGGGGATACAATGAGCAGTTCTTC.

This clonotype was detected a few times. The chain joins TRBV12-3 or TRBV12-4 to TRBJ1-2; 9 nucleotides align to TRBD1. J lost 4 bases, V lost 5 bases, and 5 bases had no gene match. The CDR3 has 14 residues. CDR3 region: CASSPSTGGYGYTF. The DNA of the CDR3 is TGTGCCAGCAGTCCGTCGACAGGGGGCTATGGCTACACCTTC.

This clonotype was detected once. The chain employs TRBV12-3 or TRBV12-4 and TRBJ2-6, with 11 nucleotides matching TRBD1. V trimming: 10 bases; J trimming: 2 bases; junction bases outside the gene matches: 7. The CDR3 spans 16 residues. DNA of the CDR3: TGTGCCACCCGGACAGGGGGCTTGGCTGGGGCCAACGTCCTGACTTTC. This encodes CATRTGGLAGANVLTF.

The rearrangement uses TRBV5-1 and TRBJ1-3, with 8 bases identical to TRBD1. CDR3 length: 15 amino acids. J lost 0 bases, V lost 5 bases, and 4 bases had no gene match. The germline V gene encodes CDR1 SGHRS and CDR2 YFSETQ. In nucleotides, the CDR3 is TGCGCCAGCAGGCGGGACAGGACCTCTGGAAACACCATATATTTT. Translation: CASRRDRTSGNTIYF.

There are many counts of this clonotype. The chain's CDR3 is CASSLGHETQYF. The CDR3 DNA reads as TGTGCCAGCAGCTTAGGCCACGAGACCCAGTACTTC. The V and J genes are TRBV13 and TRBJ2-5; D uncertain. The V gene's germline CDR1 is PRHDT and CDR2 FYEKMQ (reference sequence). V was trimmed by 0 bases and J by 5 bases, leaving 4 bases between them. CDR3 length: 12 amino acids. The entire variable domain, with the rest obtained from reference TRBV13 and TRBJ2-5, is as follows: AAGVIQSPRHLIKEKRETATLKCYPIPRHDTVYWYQQGPGQDPQFLISFYEKMQSDKGSIPDRFSAQQFSDYHSELNMSSLELGDSALYFCASSLGHETQYFGPGTRLLVL.

In its sample, this clonotype was seen many times. V usage is TRBV2 and J usage is TRBJ1-1, with D hard to call. Trimming pared 6 bases from V and 1 base from J, leaving 15 bases between. Germline assignment: CDR1 SNHLY and CDR2 FYNNEI. The CDR3 spans 15 residues. CDR3 DNA: TGTGCCAGCAGCTCCGGCTGGATGGGGAACACTGAAGCTTTCTTT. It translates to CASSSGWMGNTEAFF.

At least ten counts were recorded for this clonotype. The V call is TRBV3-1, the J call TRBJ1-5; D is ambiguous. Trimming stripped 0 bases from V and 2 bases from J, with 8 bases between. There are 15 residues in the CDR3. CDR1 is LGHDT, CDR2 YNNKEL, per germline (reference sequence). DNA for the CDR3: TGTGCCAGCAGCCAAGATGGAGGGCGCAATCAGCCCCAGCATTTT. Translating it yields CASSQDGGRNQPQHF.

The V gene is TRBV11-2, the J gene TRBJ1-4, with TRBD1 as a possible D gene (6 bases). The CDR3 sequence is 16 residues long. CDR1 is SGHAT and CDR2 is FQNNGV in the germline V gene. Trimming left V 1 base short and J 3 bases short, with 12 bases between. The CDR3 nucleotides read TGTGCCAGCAGCTTAGTCGGGGGGCCTGCTAATGAAAAACTGTTTTTT. This encodes CASSLVGGPANEKLFF.

The CDR3 coding sequence is TGTGCCAGCAGTGATGAAGGAGGGGGCGGAAATCAGCCCCAGCATTTT. Translation gives CASSDEGGGGNQPQHF. The rearrangement links TRBV2 to TRBJ1-5, with 7 bases identical to TRBD1. Germline V gene sequence: CDR1 SNHLY, CDR2 FYNNEI. The V gene end was trimmed by 3 bases and the J gene end by 4 bases; junction bases not matched to a gene: 9. The CDR3 extends over 16 amino acids. The variable domain in full, completed from reference TRBV2 and TRBJ1-5, reads EPEVTQTPSHQVTQMGQEVILRCVPISNHLYFYWYRQILGQKVEFLVSFYNNEISEKSEIFDDQFSVERPDGSNFTLKIRSTKLEDSAMYFCASSDEGGGGNQPQHFGDGTRLSIL.